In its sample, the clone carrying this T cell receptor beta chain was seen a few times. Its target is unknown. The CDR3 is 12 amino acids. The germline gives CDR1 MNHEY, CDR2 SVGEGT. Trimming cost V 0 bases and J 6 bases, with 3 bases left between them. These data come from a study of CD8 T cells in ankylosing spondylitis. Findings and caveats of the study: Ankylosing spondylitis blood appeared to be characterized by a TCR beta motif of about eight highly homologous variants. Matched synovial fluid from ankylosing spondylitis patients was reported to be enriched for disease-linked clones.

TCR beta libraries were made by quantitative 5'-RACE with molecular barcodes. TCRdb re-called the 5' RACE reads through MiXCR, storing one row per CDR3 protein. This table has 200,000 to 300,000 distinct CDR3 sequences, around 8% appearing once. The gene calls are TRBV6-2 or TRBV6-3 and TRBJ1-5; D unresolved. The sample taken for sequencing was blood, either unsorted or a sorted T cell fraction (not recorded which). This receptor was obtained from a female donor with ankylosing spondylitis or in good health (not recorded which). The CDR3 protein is CASSYSSQPQHF. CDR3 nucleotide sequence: TGTGCCAGCAGTTACTCGTCTCAGCCCCAGCATTTT.